Each of the 16 T cell receptor beta chains below was sequenced from the same sample in a study of neurological immune-mediated disorders. In TCRdb, the 5' RACE reads were re-called with MiXCR into one record per CDR3 protein. The data show 52,000 or so distinct CDR3 sequences, over 3.5% seen once. The sequencing sample was made of CD4+ T cells from blood. Receptors were obtained from a woman aged 40 to 50 with multiple sclerosis.

This clonotype appeared many times. The rearrangement joins TRBV9 to TRBJ2-5, with 7 nucleotides matching TRBD1. The germline CDR1 and CDR2 sequences are SGDLS and YYNGEE. The V segment lost 4 bases and the J segment 7 bases; nucleotides outside the gene matches: 7. The CDR3 sequence is 13 residues long. The CDR3 protein is CASSSDRAGTQYF. CDR3 nucleotides: TGTGCCAGCAGCTCCGACAGGGCTGGGACCCAGTACTTC.

At least ten counts were recorded for this clonotype. The chain couples TRBV2 to TRBJ2-1, with 10 bases lining up with TRBD2. Trimming took 6 bases from V and 8 from J; bases not matched to a gene: 7. CDR3 length: 14 amino acids. Germline V gene lookup returns CDR1 SNHLY and CDR2 FYNNEI. Written as DNA, the CDR3 is TGTGCCAGCAGGAGCGGGGGGGGGGCCTATGAGCAGTTCTTC. It encodes CASRSGGGAYEQFF. Together with reference TRBV2 and TRBJ2-1, the CDR3 gives the full variable domain: EPEVTQTPSHQVTQMGQEVILRCVPISNHLYFYWYRQILGQKVEFLVSFYNNEISEKSEIFDDQFSVERPDGSNFTLKIRSTKLEDSAMYFCASRSGGGAYEQFFGPGTRLTVL.

This clonotype was observed many times. This chain uses TRBV10-1 with TRBJ1-1; D is ambiguous. Trimming removed 4 bases at V and 6 bases at J, with 15 bases between. CDR3 length: 14 residues. Germline values: CDR1 WNHNN, CDR2 SYGVQD (reference sequence). The CDR3 bases are TGCGCCAGCAGTGGGCGGGATAGCCCCCCTGAAGCTTTCTTT. Amino acids: CASSGRDSPPEAFF.

Ten or more counts support this clonotype. The J gene is TRBJ2-6, the V gene TRBV7-3; 7 nucleotides match TRBD2. CDR1 SGHTA and CDR2 FQGTGA come from the germline V gene. The V gene end was trimmed by 5 bases and the J gene end by 1 base; junction bases not matched to a gene: 5. The CDR3 runs 16 residues. The CDR3 bases are TGTGCCAGCAGCCGCACGGGGGGTTCTGGGGCCAACGTCCTGACTTTC. Its translation: CASSRTGGSGANVLTF.

In this sample, this clonotype turned up many times. This chain connects TRBV5-1 to TRBJ1-4, with TRBD1 as a possible D gene (5 bases). Germline V gene sequence: CDR1 SGHRS, CDR2 YFSETQ. Trimming removed 5 bases at V and 6 bases at J, with 29 bases between. The CDR3 is 19 residues long. The CDR3 nucleotides read TGCGCCAGCAGTTATTCGGTAGGGGCGCGAGCCCTGGCGGATGAAAAACTGTTTTTT. Translated, it gives CASSYSVGARALADEKLFF. Combining the CDR3 with reference TRBV5-1 and TRBJ1-4 gives the whole variable domain KAGVTQTPRYLIKTRGQQVTLSCSPISGHRSVSWYQQTPGQGLQFLFEYFSETQRNKGNFPGRFSGRQFSNSRSEMNVSTLELGDSALYLCASSYSVGARALADEKLFFGSGTQLSVL.

At least ten counts were recorded for this clonotype. The chain combines TRBV10-3 with TRBJ2-7; the match to TRBD1 covers 8 bases. The germline V gene has CDR1 ENHRY and CDR2 SYGVKD. The CDR3 consists of 13 residues. V shed 6 bases and J 7 bases; nucleotides not matched to a gene: 8. CDR3 in amino acids: CAISFQGAGEQYF. The CDR3 DNA sequence: TGTGCCATCAGCTTCCAGGGGGCGGGGGAGCAGTACTTC.

This clonotype was recorded at least ten times. The chain combines TRBV6-2 or TRBV6-3 with TRBJ1-2, with 7 bases matching TRBD1. CDR1 and CDR2 (germline): MNHEY, SVGEGT. J lost 4 bases, V lost 5 bases, and 13 bases had no gene match. The CDR3 is made up of 16 amino acids. This chain's CDR3 is CASSHNPGQPSYGYTF. The CDR3 DNA sequence: TGTGCCAGCAGTCATAATCCGGGACAGCCTTCCTATGGCTACACCTTC.

Ten or more counts support this clonotype. V and J are TRBV5-6 and TRBJ1-4; unclear D gene. Germline V gene data show CDR1 as SGHDT and CDR2 as YYEEEE. Between the trimmed V and J ends, which lost 4 bases and 7 bases, there was a span of 14 bases. The CDR3 has 14 residues. The CDR3 DNA reads as TGTGCCAGCAGCCATTACGGTACCGGTGAAAAACTGTTTTTT. This codes for CASSHYGTGEKLFF.

This clonotype was counted at least ten times. This sequence joins TRBV14 and TRBJ2-1; maybe TRBD1 (6 bases). The CDR3 is made up of 18 amino acids. Germline-derived CDR1 and CDR2 are SGHDN and FVKESK. V dropped 0 bases and J dropped 3 bases, with 18 bases sitting between them. The chain's CDR3 is CASSQDRRQAHRYNEQFF. The CDR3 DNA is TGTGCCAGCAGCCAAGATCGTCGACAGGCCCATCGCTACAATGAGCAGTTCTTC.

Many counts were recorded for this clonotype. This rearrangement joins TRBV14 to TRBJ2-7; maybe TRBD1 (6 bases). V was clipped by 1 base and J by 3 bases, with 19 bases between them. This CDR3 is built from 17 residues. The germline CDR1 and CDR2 sequences are SGHDN and FVKESK. The CDR3 is CASSQGYGQQGDYEQYF. CDR3 sequence (DNA): TGTGCCAGCAGCCAAGGGTATGGACAGCAAGGGGACTACGAGCAGTACTTC.

Many counts were recorded for this clonotype. The chain is built from TRBV20-1 and TRBJ1-3, with D unresolved. The V gene's germline CDR1 is DFQATT and CDR2 SNEGSKA (reference sequence). V was trimmed by 3 bases and J by 2 bases, leaving 17 bases between them. This CDR3 region has 16 residues. CDR3 residues: CSASKPGGITGNTIYF. In DNA, the CDR3 is TGCAGTGCTAGTAAGCCCGGAGGGATCACTGGAAACACCATATATTTT.

This clonotype was seen ten or more times. This chain uses TRBV20-1 with TRBJ2-2, with a weak D call TRBD2 (7 bases). CDR1 and CDR2 (germline): DFQATT, SNEGSKA (reference sequence). This CDR3 is built from 13 residues. V lost 5 bases and J 2 bases, leaving 9 bases between the germline ends. CDR3 nucleotides: TGCAGTGCTGGGGGGGCAAACACCGGGGAGCTGTTTTTT. Protein product: CSAGGANTGELFF.

The rearrangement links TRBV7-8 to TRBJ2-2; D is possibly TRBD2 (5 bases). Deletions cut 1 base from V and 5 bases from J, with 20 bases between. Germline V gene sequence: CDR1 SGHVS, CDR2 FQNEAQ. The CDR3 has 18 amino acids. CDR3 in amino acids: CASSLGPPAEVETGELFF. The CDR3 DNA is TGTGCCAGCAGCTTAGGCCCCCCGGCGGAGGTGGAGACCGGGGAGCTGTTTTTT.

This clonotype was counted at least ten times. The chain uses TRBV5-1 and TRBJ1-2; D may be TRBD1 (6 bases). Germline lookup yields CDR1 SGHRS and CDR2 YFSETQ. V was shortened by 6 bases and J by 4 bases, with 16 bases between the two germline ends. The length of the CDR3 is 14 residues. The CDR3 coding sequence is TGCGCCAGCAAAATTCAGGGGATGTCCTATGGCTACACCTTC. Translated, it gives CASKIQGMSYGYTF.

This clonotype was picked up many times. The chain carries TRBV7-9 and TRBJ2-7; D perhaps matches TRBD1 (6 bases). The V gene's germline CDR1 is SEHNR and CDR2 FQNEAQ (reference sequence). Trimming shortened V by 4 bases and J by 5 bases, and 9 bases separated the two germline ends. The CDR3 runs 12 residues. CDR3 DNA sequence: TGTGCCAGCAGCTGGGACAACAACGAGCAGTACTTC. Its translation is CASSWDNNEQYF. Together with reference TRBV7-9 and TRBJ2-7, the CDR3 gives the full variable domain: DTGVSQNPRHKITKRGQNVTFRCDPISEHNRLYWYRQTLGQGPEFLTYFQNEAQLEKSRLLSDRFSAERPKGSFSTLEIQRTEQGDSAMYLCASSWDNNEQYFGPGTRLTVT.

This clonotype was observed many times. The V call is TRBV24-1, the J call TRBJ2-5; possible D gene TRBD2, 6 bases. This CDR3 is built from 14 residues. V lost 4 bases, J lost 4 bases, and 12 bases lay in between. The germline gives CDR1 KGHDR, CDR2 SFDVKD. CDR3 protein: CATSETGTVETQYF. The DNA of the CDR3 is TGTGCCACCAGTGAAACCGGGACTGTAGAGACCCAGTACTTC.